The 30 T cell receptor beta chains below were found in one sample sequenced in a study of cytomegalovirus exposure and HLA in healthy donors. Use of 60 Vbeta and 13 Jbeta primers characterized the PCR. Clones were sequenced by immunoSEQ multiplex PCR, and TCRdb holds only the in-frame ones, with some missing. The sample shows 75,000 to 95,000 clones, about three fifths of them seen only once. Sequenced: PBMCs. All receptors come from a man aged 25-45 years in good health and CMV-seronegative.

This chain joins TRBV5-1 and TRBJ2-4; TRBD1 agrees at 8 bases. Looked up from germline, CDR1 is SGHRS and CDR2 is YFSETQ. With 4 bases clipped from V and 5 bases from J, the junction kept 8 bases outside the gene matches. This CDR3 region has 15 residues. CDR3 residues: CASSLTGATQNIQYF. CDR3 DNA: TGCGCCAGCAGCCTGACAGGGGCAACGCAAAACATTCAGTACTTC.

The V and J genes are TRBV7-8 and TRBJ2-1, with 13 bases matching TRBD2. The junction had 12 bases not matched to a gene; V was cut back by 8 bases and J by 8 bases. This CDR3 region has 16 residues. CDR1 and CDR2 from the germline V gene are SGHVS and FQNEAQ. The CDR3 is CASGKLAGGIEDEQFF. The CDR3 DNA reads as TGTGCCAGCGGGAAACTAGCGGGAGGGATCGAGGATGAGCAGTTCTTC.

In this sample, this clone turned up a few times. The V call is TRBV7-2, the J call TRBJ2-2, with 7 bases fitting TRBD1. This CDR3 spans 18 amino acids. CDR1 is SGHTA and CDR2 is FQGNSA in the germline V gene. Unmatched junction bases numbered 9, after V lost 2 bases and J lost 0 bases. CDR3 sequence reads: CASSLTAGGVANTGELFF. CDR3 DNA sequence: TGTGCCAGCAGCTTAACGGCAGGGGGAGTCGCGAACACCGGGGAGCTGTTTTTT.

This clone has just a few counts. This rearrangement joins TRBV7-3 to TRBJ1-1; 9 nucleotides line up with TRBD1. This CDR3 contains 14 residues. Germline CDR1 SGHTA, CDR2 FQGTGA. The ends lost 5 bases at V and 5 bases at J; junction bases unmatched: 6. CDR3 nucleotide sequence: TGTGCCAGCAGCCTCGGACAGGGGTGGACTGAAGCTTTCTTT. Translating it yields CASSLGQGWTEAFF.

The chain couples TRBV7-9 to TRBJ2-1; unclear D gene. The germline V gene has CDR1 SEHNR and CDR2 FQNEAQ (reference sequence). The length of the CDR3 is 16 residues. Trimming removed 2 bases from V and 5 bases from J, with 16 bases in between. The CDR3 nucleotides are TGTGCCAGCAGCTTACCGGAGAGCCCAGCGAACAATGAGCAGTTCTTC. Its protein product is CASSLPESPANNEQFF.

The genes are TRBV6-1 and TRBJ2-1, with 14 bases that match TRBD2. V dropped 4 bases and J dropped 8; count of bases not matched to a gene: 4. The CDR3 loop spans 15 amino acids. CDR1 is MNHNS and CDR2 is SASEGT in the germline V gene. The CDR3 loop reads CASSVGLAGVYEQFF. The CDR3 nucleotides read TGTGCCAGCAGTGTGGGACTAGCGGGAGTGTATGAGCAGTTCTTC.

V and J are TRBV27 and TRBJ1-5; 7 nucleotides match TRBD1. Germline V lookup: CDR1 MNHEY, CDR2 SMNVEV (reference sequence). The CDR3 contains 15 residues. The V gene end was trimmed by 6 bases and the J gene end by 1 base; junction bases not matched to a gene: 6. CDR3: CASRNQGGSNQPQHF. Written as DNA, the CDR3 is TGTGCCAGCAGAAATCAGGGGGGAAGCAATCAGCCCCAGCATTTT.

This clone was seen only a few times. This chain uses TRBV7-9 with TRBJ2-4; 12 bases map to TRBD1. J lost 6 bases, V lost 3 bases, and 0 bases had no gene match. The V gene's germline CDR1 is SEHNR and CDR2 FQNEAQ (reference sequence). This CDR3 has 14 residues. This CDR3 reads CASSLGQGANIQYF. CDR3 DNA: TGTGCCAGCAGCTTGGGACAGGGGGCAAACATTCAGTACTTC.

This clone appeared a few times. Compared with germline, one end of the junction differs, possibly owing to a read error. The genes are TRBV7-9 and TRBJ1-5; no reliable D call. Germline CDR1 SEHNR, CDR2 FQNEAQ (reference sequence). This CDR3 has 16 amino acids. The DNA of the CDR3 is TGTTCCAGCAGCTCCCAAAGGAGCGAGGGTCGGCAGCCCCAGCATTTT. Its translation is CSSSSQRSEGRQPQHF. The full variable domain, its missing parts supplied by reference TRBV7-9 and TRBJ1-5, is DTGVSQNPRHKITKRGQNVTFRCDPISEHNRLYWYRQTLGQGPEFLTYFQNEAQLEKSRLLSDRFSAERPKGSFSTLEIQRTEQGDSAMYLCSSSSQRSEGRQPQHFGDGTRLSIL.

This clone was observed a single time. This CDR3 is CASSDGGPSTEAFF. CDR3 coding DNA: TGCGCCAGCAGCGACGGGGGGCCTAGCACTGAAGCTTTCTTT. This chain uses TRBV10-2 with TRBJ1-1; a weak D match, TRBD1 (6 bases). Trimming cost V 6 bases and J 4 bases, with 15 bases left between them. This CDR3 has 14 amino acids. CDR1 is WSHSY and CDR2 is SAAADI in the germline V gene.

J is TRBJ2-2 and V is TRBV19; D possibly corresponds to TRBD2 (5 bases). Trimming stripped 3 bases from V and 7 bases from J, with 6 bases between. Germline loops: CDR1 LNHDA, CDR2 SQIVND (reference sequence). The CDR3 runs 12 residues. The CDR3 sequence: CASSIRGGELFF. In DNA form, the CDR3 reads TGTGCCAGTAGTATCCGGGGCGGGGAGCTGTTTTTT.

This chain joins TRBV5-1 and TRBJ1-2, with D perhaps TRBD1 (5 bases). This CDR3 contains 14 residues. The V and J ends lost 4 bases and 0 bases respectively, with 10 bases between them. CDR1 and CDR2 from the germline V gene are SGHRS and YFSETQ. CDR3 loop: CASSLDRANYGYTF. CDR3 DNA: TGCGCCAGCAGCCTTGACAGAGCTAACTATGGCTACACCTTC.

This chain links TRBV27 with TRBJ2-3; weak D call: TRBD1 (6 bases). CDR1 and CDR2 from the germline V gene are MNHEY and SMNVEV (reference sequence). There are 15 residues in the CDR3. Between the trimmed V and J ends, which lost 4 bases and 2 bases, there was a span of 13 bases. CDR3 sequence reads: CASSYSGAATDTQYF. In nucleotides, the CDR3 is TGTGCCAGCAGTTATTCAGGGGCTGCCACAGATACGCAGTATTTT.

The chain carries TRBV27 and TRBJ2-5; TRBD1 agrees at 10 bases. Matching the DNA end better, TRBJ2-7 makes the J call doubtful. The length of the CDR3 is 18 residues. CDR1 MNHEY and CDR2 SMNVEV come from the germline V gene (reference sequence). In nucleotides, the CDR3 is TGTGCCAGCAGTCTCCGCCGGGACAGGGGTGTCTCGCCCGACGAGCAGTACTTC. Its translation is CASSLRRDRGVSPDEQYF.

This clone was detected only a few times. This chain uses TRBV10-3 with TRBJ2-2; D possibly corresponds to TRBD2 (7 bases). The V end was cut by 2 bases, the J end by 6 bases, with 10 bases between. Germline V lookup: CDR1 ENHRY, CDR2 SYGVKD. The CDR3 is made up of 14 amino acids. DNA for the CDR3: TGTGCCATCAGTGAGCCGGGGGGCGCCGGGGAGCTGTTTTTT. Protein product: CAISEPGGAGELFF.

The rearrangement links TRBV6-5 to TRBJ2-7, with 11 bases fitting TRBD1. The CDR3 covers 15 residues. V lost 0 bases and J lost 2; bases outside the gene matches: 0. Per germline, CDR1 MNHEY and CDR2 SVGAGI. The CDR3 nucleotides are TGTGCCAGCAGTTACTCGGGACAGGGGGCCTACGAGCAGTACTTC. As protein: CASSYSGQGAYEQYF.

The chain uses TRBV19 and TRBJ1-5, with TRBD1 as a possible D gene (6 bases). The CDR3 spans 13 residues. Per the germline V gene, CDR1 is LNHDA and CDR2 is SQIVND (reference sequence). With 4 bases removed from V and 4 bases from J, the gap between germline ends came to 8 bases. The CDR3 reads CASSTGQNQPQHF. CDR3 DNA: TGTGCCAGTAGTACCGGACAGAATCAGCCCCAGCATTTT.

This clone turned up a few times. V usage is TRBV6-5 and J usage is TRBJ2-7, with D possibly TRBD1 on 6 matching bases. The CDR3 length is 13 residues. The germline V gene has CDR1 MNHEY and CDR2 SVGAGI. V was clipped by 6 bases and J by 4 bases, with 13 bases between them. The CDR3, as DNA: TGTGCCAGCAGGACACCAGGGGCTTACGAGCAGTACTTC. Translating gives CASRTPGAYEQYF.

Points on this clone: One end of the junction fails to match germline, which may point to a read error. The chain recombines TRBV11-2 with TRBJ2-3; the match to TRBD2 covers 7 bases. CDR3 size: 15 residues. Germline CDR1 is SGHAT and CDR2 is FQNNGV. The CDR3: CAGSLVAGLTDTQYF. As DNA, the CDR3 is TGTGCCGGCAGCTTAGTAGCGGGCCTCACAGATACGCAGTATTTT.

The CDR3 loop reads CASSPGQGDFLAHTF. Here the CDR3 DNA reads TGTGCCAGCTCACCAGGGCAGGGCGACTTTTTGGCTCACACCTTC. The chain recombines TRBV18 with TRBJ1-2; D might be TRBD1 (5 bases). The CDR3 length is 15 residues. Germline CDR1 KGHSH, CDR2 LQKENI. The V and J ends lost 2 bases and 12 bases respectively, with 22 bases between them.

The gene calls are TRBV2 and TRBJ2-7; a possible D gene is TRBD1 (5 bases). There are 12 residues in the CDR3. V was pared by 8 bases and J by 5 bases, with 13 bases between. Germline CDR1 is SNHLY and CDR2 is FYNNEI. The CDR3 bases are TGTGCCAGCCGTGTAGGGGTTGACGAGCAGTACTTC. Translating gives CASRVGVDEQYF.

This chain uses TRBV7-2 with TRBJ1-6; D uncertain. This CDR3 is built from 13 residues. Germline V CDR1 and CDR2: SGHTA, FQGNSA. Trimming took off 4 bases at V and 2 bases at J, with 3 bases between the two ends. Here the CDR3 DNA reads TGTGCCAGCAGCTCCACCTATAATTCACCCCTCCACTTT. It specifies CASSSTYNSPLHF.

The chain has TRBV6-1 and TRBJ1-2; 10 bases fit TRBD1. Germline V lookup: CDR1 MNHNS, CDR2 SASEGT. Trimming at V came to 1 base and at J to 1 base, leaving 3 bases not matched to a gene. The CDR3 is made up of 16 amino acids. CDR3 coding DNA: TGTGCCAGCAGTGAAGGGACAGGGGGAGTTAACTATGGCTACACCTTC. It is translated as CASSEGTGGVNYGYTF.

The gene calls are TRBV6-1 and TRBJ2-7; TRBD2 agrees at 7 bases. The CDR3 covers 13 residues. V was pared by 6 bases and J by 5 bases, with 7 bases of the junction left unmatched. Germline-derived CDR1 and CDR2 are MNHNS and SASEGT. The CDR3 loop is CASRRLANHEQYF. The CDR3 coding sequence is TGTGCCAGCAGACGACTAGCCAACCACGAGCAGTACTTC.

This clone came up a few times. Compared with germline, one end of the junction differs, possibly owing to a read error. The sample holds other DNA sequences that translate to the same CDR3. This rearrangement joins TRBV5-1 to TRBJ2-5, with D unclear. The CDR3 length is 12 residues. Germline loops: CDR1 SGHRS, CDR2 YFSETQ. The CDR3 nucleotides are TGCGCCAGCAGCTTGAACCAGGAGACCCAGTACTTC. Translation gives CASSLNQETQYF.

J is TRBJ2-7 and V is TRBV2, with D perhaps matching TRBD2 (5 bases). CDR3 length: 15 amino acids. Per germline, CDR1 SNHLY and CDR2 FYNNEI. V was clipped by 8 bases and J by 0 bases, with 17 bases between them. CDR3 nucleotide sequence: TGTGCCAGCCGTACTAGGGTCATTAGCTCCTACGAGCAGTACTTC. Encoded protein: CASRTRVISSYEQYF. Full variable domain (missing parts from reference TRBV2 and TRBJ2-7): EPEVTQTPSHQVTQMGQEVILRCVPISNHLYFYWYRQILGQKVEFLVSFYNNEISEKSEIFDDQFSVERPDGSNFTLKIRSTKLEDSAMYFCASRTRVISSYEQYFGPGTRLTVT.

The J gene is TRBJ2-7, the V gene TRBV9; 8 bases map to TRBD1. CDR1 is SGDLS and CDR2 is YYNGEE in the germline V gene. With 1 base clipped from V and 5 bases from J, the junction kept 5 bases outside the gene matches. The CDR3 loop spans 14 amino acids. For the CDR3, the DNA is TGTGCCAGCAGCGTAAAGGACAGGGCCCACGAGCAGTACTTC. Translation: CASSVKDRAHEQYF.

The genes are TRBV11-2 and TRBJ2-2; D remains ambiguous. From germline, CDR1 is SGHAT and CDR2 FQNNGV. CDR3 length: 13 amino acids. Trimming shortened V by 0 bases and J by 6 bases, and 5 bases separated the two germline ends. The CDR3 DNA is TGTGCCAGCAGCTTAGAGGCGGCCGGGGAGCTGTTTTTT. Its translation is CASSLEAAGELFF.

This chain connects TRBV7-6 to TRBJ1-6; 7 bases agree with TRBD1. CDR1 SGHVS and CDR2 FNYEAQ come from the germline V gene. The V segment lost 1 base and the J segment 7 bases; nucleotides outside the gene matches: 16. The CDR3 loop spans 19 amino acids. CDR3 region: CASSLEGLRTGLKNSPLHF. CDR3 bases: TGTGCCAGCAGCTTAGAAGGTCTCCGGACAGGTCTTAAAAATTCACCCCTCCACTTT.

The chain links TRBV6-1 to TRBJ2-3, with D maybe TRBD1 (6 bases). In germline, CDR1 is MNHNS, CDR2 SASEGT. The CDR3 loop spans 13 amino acids. The V end was cut by 0 bases, the J end by 8 bases, with 9 bases between. The CDR3 spells CASSEAAGVTQYF. CDR3 in DNA: TGTGCCAGCAGTGAAGCGGCAGGGGTTACGCAGTATTTT.